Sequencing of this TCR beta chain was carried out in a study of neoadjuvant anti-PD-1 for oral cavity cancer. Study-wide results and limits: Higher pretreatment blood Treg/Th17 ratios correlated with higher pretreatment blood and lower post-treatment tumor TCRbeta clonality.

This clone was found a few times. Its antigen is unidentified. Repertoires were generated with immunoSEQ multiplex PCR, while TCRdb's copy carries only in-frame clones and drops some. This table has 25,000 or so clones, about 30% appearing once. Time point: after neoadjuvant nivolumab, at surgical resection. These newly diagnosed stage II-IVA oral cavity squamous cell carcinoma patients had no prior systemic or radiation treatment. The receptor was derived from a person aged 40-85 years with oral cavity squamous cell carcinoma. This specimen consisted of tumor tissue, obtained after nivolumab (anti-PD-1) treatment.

The CDR3 DNA follows: TGCGCCAGCAGCAATCAAGGGACAGGGTACAACGAGCAGTACTTC. This sequence encodes CASSNQGTGYNEQYF. The V gene is TRBV5-1, the J gene TRBJ2-7; TRBD1 matches 9 bases. CDR3 length equals 15 residues. Looked up from germline, CDR1 is SGHRS and CDR2 is YFSETQ. The V gene end was trimmed by 4 bases and the J gene end by 5 bases; junction bases not matched to a gene: 10.